This is a list of T cell receptor beta chains from one sample in a study of T cells in localized non-small cell lung cancer. Libraries were prepared by immunoSEQ multiplex PCR; TCRdb keeps only in-frame clonotypes and omits some of them. This table holds 65,000 to 95,000 clones, 80% found once. Sequencing was performed on PBMCs, taken before any cancer treatment. The receptor set was obtained from a man aged 35-75 years with stage II squamous cell lung carcinoma. Each CDR3 is given with its conserved first and last residue. Fields, in order: D gene, V gene, clone size, J gene, CDR3 DNA, CDR3 protein. A D gene is named only where the DNA matches it firmly. The size entry is marked missing in some rows and otherwise reads once, few, many or a size class.

>-|TRBV6-4|few|TRBJ1-2
TGTGCCAGCATCTCTGAGCATCAAACCCTCTATGGCTACACCTTC
CASISEHQTLYGYTF
>TRBD1|TRBV6-6|-|TRBJ1-2
TGTGCCAGCAGTAGGGACAGGGTTGGTGGCTACACCTTC
CASSRDRVGGYTF
>TRBD2|TRBV7-3|-|TRBJ2-3
TGTGCCAGCAGCTCCCTGGGGCTAGCGGGGGCAGATACGCAGTATTTT
CASSSLGLAGADTQYF
>TRBD1|TRBV14|once|TRBJ2-7
TGTGCCAGCAGCCAAGTCAGGGGGGAGCAGTACTTC
CASSQVRGEQYF
>-|TRBV4-1|-|TRBJ2-7
TGCGCCAGCAGCCAAGAATCCTTCTCCTACGAGCAGTACTTC
CASSQESFSYEQYF
>-|TRBV14|-|TRBJ2-3
TGTGCCAGCAGCCAAGGCTCGGATACGCAGTATTTT
CASSQGSDTQYF
>-|TRBV5-1|-|TRBJ2-7
TGCGCCAGCAGCTTGGACAGCACCTACGAGCAGTACTTC
CASSLDSTYEQYF
>-|TRBV14|-|TRBJ2-7
TGTGCCAGCAGCCAAGATATCATGTCAGGACGGCTTCTAACAACCTACGAGCAGTACTTC
CASSQDIMSGRLLTTYEQYF
>TRBD1|TRBV5-5|-|TRBJ1-1
TGTGCCAGCAGCTTGTACATCAACAGGGGAAGCACTGAAGCTTTCTTT
CASSLYINRGSTEAFF
>TRBD2|TRBV5-3|once|TRBJ2-5
TGTGCCAGAAACCTAGCGGGAGGGCCGGGGCAAGAGACCCAGTACTTC
CARNLAGGPGQETQYF
>TRBD1|TRBV5-1|-|TRBJ1-1
TGCGCCAGCAGGAAGGGATTTGGGACAGGCTTGAACACTGAAGCTTTCTTT
CASRKGFGTGLNTEAFF
>-|TRBV21-1|-|TRBJ2-3
TGTGCCAGCAGCAAAGTCTCGGGACTAGCGGGGGGTCCCACAGATACGCAGTATTTT
CASSKVSGLAGGPTDTQYF
>-|TRBV4-1|-|TRBJ1-5
TGCGCCAGCAGCCAAGGTTTAATGGGCGGGGACAAGCCCCAGCATTTT
CASSQGLMGGDKPQHF
>-|TRBV10-3|medium-sized|TRBJ1-5
TGTGCCATCAGTGATGGCGGGAGCAATCAGCCCCAGCATTTT
CAISDGGSNQPQHF
>-|TRBV7-2|-|TRBJ2-7
TGTGCCAGCAGCTTCATAATGGGGCCCCACGAGCAGTACTTC
CASSFIMGPHEQYF
>-|TRBV2|-|TRBJ2-7
TGTGCCAGCAGTGAAGTTATAAACAGCTACGAGCAGTACTTC
CASSEVINSYEQYF
>-|TRBV6-6|-|TRBJ1-2
TGTGCCAGCAGTTACTCGACCTCGGCCTATGGCTACACCTTC
CASSYSTSAYGYTF
>-|TRBV9|-|TRBJ2-5
TGTGCCAGCAGCCCCGGTCCCCGCACAGAGACCCAGTACTTC
CASSPGPRTETQYF
>-|TRBV4-1|-|TRBJ1-2
TGCGCCAGCAGCCAAGTGGGGGTCCGCTATGGCTACACCTTC
CASSQVGVRYGYTF
>TRBD1|TRBV28|few|TRBJ2-7
TGTGCCAGCAGTTTATTGGGGACAGGGGGCGACGAGCAGTACTTC
CASSLLGTGGDEQYF
>TRBD1|TRBV18|-|TRBJ1-5
TGTGCCAGCTCCCGGGACAGGGATTCCAATCAGCCCCAGCATTTT
CASSRDRDSNQPQHF
>TRBD1|TRBV5-1|-|TRBJ1-1
TGCGCCAGCAGCTTTACAGGGGGCCAGGGAAACACTGAAGCTTTCTTT
CASSFTGGQGNTEAFF
>TRBD1|TRBV5-1|-|TRBJ2-7
TGCGCCAGCAGCCAAAGACAGGGTGAGGGCGAGCAGTACTTC
CASSQRQGEGEQYF
>TRBD2|TRBV11-2|few|TRBJ2-1
TGTGCCAGCAGCCCGATTAGCGGGAGAAACTACAATGAGCAGTTCTTC
CASSPISGRNYNEQFF
>-|TRBV18|-|TRBJ2-1
TGTGCCAGCTCACCGGACGGACACCCTGAGCAGTTCTTC
CASSPDGHPEQFF
>-|TRBV9|-|TRBJ2-7
TGTGCCAGCAGCGTAGCAGGGCAGGAGCAGTACTTC
CASSVAGQEQYF
>-|TRBV27|-|TRBJ2-7
TGTGCCAGCAGCCTAGGGGGTTTCTACGAGCAGTACTTC
CASSLGGFYEQYF
>-|TRBV9|-|TRBJ2-4
TGTGCCAGCAGCCCGTCGGACAGTGTAGGCAAAAACATTCAGTACTTC
CASSPSDSVGKNIQYF
>TRBD1|TRBV28|-|TRBJ2-7
TGTGCCAGCAGTTTATCGACAGGGGCTTCCTACGAGCAGTACTTC
CASSLSTGASYEQYF
>TRBD2|TRBV6-6|-|TRBJ2-7
TGTGCCAGCAGTTTTACTAGCGGGAGCTCCTACGAGCAGTACTTC
CASSFTSGSSYEQYF
>TRBD2|TRBV29-1|-|TRBJ2-1
TGCAGCGTTGCAGGGAGCGGGAGCTCCTACAATGAGCAGTTCTTC
CSVAGSGSSYNEQFF
>-|TRBV7-3|-|TRBJ1-5
TGTGCCAGCAGCTTAAGCGTGGCGGGGGCCACGGGCTATAGCAATCAGCCCCAGCATTTT
CASSLSVAGATGYSNQPQHF
>-|TRBV19|-|TRBJ1-3
TGTGCCAGCGCGCACTTCCAGCAGGGGAGGACTGGAAACACCATATATTTT
CASAHFQQGRTGNTIYF
>TRBD1|TRBV2|-|TRBJ1-1
TGTGCCAGCGGCCAGGGACAGAGGAACACTGAAGCTTTCTTT
CASGQGQRNTEAFF
>-|TRBV7-8|-|TRBJ1-2
TGTGCCAGCAGCTCACAGGTGACTTATGGCTACACCTTC
CASSSQVTYGYTF
>-|TRBV7-7|-|TRBJ2-5
TGTGCTAGCAGCTCAGGACAGCTCCAAGAGACCCAGTACTTC
CASSSGQLQETQYF
>-|TRBV7-2|few|TRBJ1-5
TGTGCCAGCAGCCTGGGAAGGACTAATCAGCCCCAGCATTTT
CASSLGRTNQPQHF
>-|TRBV9|-|TRBJ2-2
TGTGCCAGCAGCTTGACAGTGACCGGGGAGCTGTTTTTT
CASSLTVTGELFF
>TRBD1|TRBV5-1|-|TRBJ2-7
TGCGCCAGCAACGGACAGGGGGGAACCTACGAGCAGTACTTC
CASNGQGGTYEQYF
>TRBD1|TRBV6-5|-|TRBJ1-2
TGTGCCAGCAGCACTACGAAGGGGGCTTACTATGGCTACACCTTC
CASSTTKGAYYGYTF
>-|TRBV7-9|-|TRBJ2-3
TGTGCCTGGGGAGGGGGGCCCACAGATACGCAGTATTTT
CAWGGGPTDTQYF